This T cell receptor beta chain is from a study of cytomegalovirus exposure and HLA in healthy donors. The germline gives CDR1 MNHNS, CDR2 SASEGT. The CDR3 has 14 amino acids. Trimming pared 6 bases from V and 4 bases from J, leaving 10 bases between. Primers included in the PCR were 60 Vbeta and 13 Jbeta primers. Only in-frame clones appear in the TCRdb table, and some are missing; sequencing was by immunoSEQ multiplex PCR. Of around 150,000 clones in the sample, over 70% were seen once. The clonotype was recovered from a male donor in good health and CMV-seronegative. The V and J genes are TRBV6-1 and TRBJ2-6, with D maybe TRBD1 (6 bases). Sequencing used PBMCs. In nucleotides, the CDR3 is TGTGCCAGCAGCGCAGGGGTCGGGGCCAACGTCCTGACTTTC. This codes for CASSAGVGANVLTF.